This T cell receptor (beta chain) was captured in a study of blood T cell repertoires in COVID-19. For the study at large: From the United States, Italy and Spain came samples of acute and convalescent COVID-19.

This clone was recorded once. Generated by immunoSEQ multiplex PCR, the TCRdb table keeps only in-frame clones and is missing some. The sample comprises a few hundred thousand clones, about 87% of which are singletons, and under 2.5% rests with the top ten. The CDR3 loop spans 12 amino acids. V lost 7 bases and J lost 4, with 10 bases in between. The germline V gene has CDR1 LNHDA and CDR2 SQIVND (reference sequence). Enrolled through a virtual design, the participants were between roughly 18 and 89 years of age and came from under 30 US areas. The source of this sequence is a woman in her 40s with acute COVID-19. This chain uses TRBV19 with TRBJ1-2, with D perhaps TRBD1 (5 bases). Sequencing used PBMCs or T cells enriched from blood (not recorded which). The CDR3 protein is CASNTGGYGYTF. CDR3 bases: TGTGCCAGTAACACCGGGGGCTATGGCTACACCTTC.